The 21 T cell receptor beta chains below come from one sample, sequenced in a study of T cell responses to AZD1222 COVID-19 vaccine. TCRdb's table, derived via immunoSEQ multiplex PCR, lists solely in-frame clones and lacks some. Altogether under 110,000 clones are present, roughly nine tenths being singletons, with the ten largest covering approximately 1.3%. The source was peripheral blood, collected on day 0 of AZD1222 vaccination. These receptors all stem from an adult in good health.

This chain links TRBV23-1 with TRBJ1-2; 7 bases match TRBD1. TRBV23-1 has ORF status, its function being uncertain. V lost 0 bases, J lost 8 bases, and 12 bases stayed unmatched. This CDR3 has 16 residues. The CDR3 DNA sequence: TGCGCCAGCAGTCAATCCGGGACAGCCCCATTTCAAGGCTACACCTTC. Protein product: CASSQSGTAPFQGYTF.

The chain uses TRBV4-1 and TRBJ2-1; the D gene is possibly TRBD2 (6 bases). CDR1 MGHRA and CDR2 YSYEKL come from the germline V gene. This CDR3 has 16 amino acids. Trimming pared 1 base from V and 4 bases from J, leaving 14 bases between. The CDR3 protein is CASSQVPGLIYNEQFF. The CDR3 bases are TGCGCCAGCAGCCAAGTTCCGGGACTTATATACAATGAGCAGTTCTTC.

J is TRBJ2-7 and V is TRBV5-4, with D tentatively TRBD2 (6 bases). The CDR3 covers 12 residues. The V end lost 3 bases, the J end lost 2 bases, and 6 bases lay between the germline ends. Germline lookup yields CDR1 SGHNT and CDR2 YYREEE (reference sequence). CDR3 sequence (DNA): TGTGCCAGCAGCTGGGGGGCCTACGAGCAGTACTTC. Translation gives CASSWGAYEQYF. The whole variable domain, remainder taken from reference TRBV5-4 and TRBJ2-7, is ETGVTQSPTHLIKTRGQQVTLRCSSQSGHNTVSWYQQALGQGPQFIFQYYREEENGRGNFPPRFSGLQFPNYSSELNVNALELDDSALYLCASSWGAYEQYFGPGTRLTVT.

The chain couples TRBV6-4 to TRBJ2-3; D is perhaps TRBD1 (5 bases). The V end was cut by 10 bases, the J end by 2 bases, with 16 bases between. The CDR3 has 14 amino acids. Germline loops: CDR1 MRHNA, CDR2 SNTAGT. The chain's CDR3 is CATRQDTDTDTQYF. In DNA, the CDR3 is TGTGCCACCAGGCAGGACACTGACACAGATACGCAGTATTTT.

A single count supports this clone. V gene TRBV10-3 combines with J gene TRBJ1-3; D possibly corresponds to TRBD1 (5 bases). The CDR3 consists of 14 residues. Germline CDR1 and CDR2: ENHRY and SYGVKD. V gave up 11 bases and J gave up 2 bases, with 16 bases separating them. This chain's CDR3 is CAFKSQGPGNTIYF. In DNA, the CDR3 is TGTGCCTTCAAGAGCCAGGGCCCTGGAAACACCATATATTTT.

This rearrangement joins TRBV15 to TRBJ2-1, with 9 bases identical to TRBD2. The germline V gene has CDR1 LNHNV and CDR2 YYDKDF (reference sequence). V gave up 3 bases and J gave up 0 bases; unmatched junction bases: 18. The CDR3 has 21 residues. The CDR3 is CATSSTRASGKIISSYNEQFF. Written as DNA, the CDR3 is TGTGCCACCAGCAGCACCCGGGCTAGCGGGAAAATAATAAGCTCCTACAATGAGCAGTTCTTC.

The chain carries TRBV3-1 (or the pseudogene TRBV3-2) and TRBJ2-7; no clear D. V was shortened by 1 base and J by 0 bases, with 4 bases between the two germline ends. Germline V gene lookup returns CDR1 LGHDT and CDR2 YNNKEL (reference sequence). The CDR3 consists of 13 residues. CDR3 protein: CASSQVSSYEQYF. CDR3 sequence (DNA): TGTGCCAGCAGCCAAGTAAGCTCCTACGAGCAGTACTTC.

The J gene is TRBJ2-5, the V gene TRBV24-1; D tentatively fits TRBD1 or TRBD2 (6 bases each). The CDR3 totals 17 residues. From germline, CDR1 is KGHDR and CDR2 SFDVKD. V lost 1 base, J lost 0 bases, and 14 bases lay in between. CDR3 in amino acids: CATSDFAWGADQETQYF. CDR3 DNA sequence: TGTGCCACCAGTGATTTCGCTTGGGGGGCGGACCAAGAGACCCAGTACTTC.

This clone has just a few counts. The chain carries TRBV5-1 and TRBJ1-1, with a possible D match to TRBD1 (5 bases). Germline CDR1 and CDR2: SGHRS and YFSETQ. The CDR3 length is 13 residues. Trimming left V 4 bases short and J 4 bases short, with 11 bases between. The CDR3 bases are TGCGCCAGCAGCCTACGGGACCTCACTGAAGCTTTCTTT. Translating gives CASSLRDLTEAFF.

Here the CDR3 reads CASLVLDSYTDTQYF. The CDR3 DNA sequence: TGTGCCAGCCTAGTACTGGACAGCTACACAGATACGCAGTATTTT. The chain couples TRBV2 to TRBJ2-3, with a weak D call TRBD1 (6 bases). V was clipped by 8 bases and J by 2 bases, with 17 bases between them. CDR3 length: 15 residues. The germline V gene encodes CDR1 SNHLY and CDR2 FYNNEI.

The chain recombines TRBV6-6 with TRBJ1-1; 8 bases fit TRBD1. The CDR3 runs to 15 residues. Germline CDR1 MNHNY, CDR2 SVGAGI (reference sequence). The junction had 11 bases not matched to a gene; V was cut back by 10 bases and J by 1 base. CDR3: CATMMSTGGNTEAFF. The CDR3 coding sequence is TGTGCCACAATGATGTCTACAGGGGGGAACACTGAAGCTTTCTTT.

J is TRBJ1-1 and V is TRBV19, with D hard to call. The CDR3 spans 12 residues. Between the trimmed V and J ends, which lost 2 bases and 8 bases, there was a span of 9 bases. Germline CDR1 LNHDA, CDR2 SQIVND (reference sequence). CDR3: CASSIWQAEAFF. Written as DNA, the CDR3 is TGTGCCAGTAGTATATGGCAGGCGGAAGCTTTCTTT.

CDR3 amino acids: CASSLRQGANTEAFF. CDR3 nucleotides: TGCGCCAGCAGCCTCCGACAAGGAGCGAACACTGAAGCTTTCTTT. The gene calls are TRBV5-1 and TRBJ1-1; D gene ambiguous. Germline CDR1 SGHRS, CDR2 YFSETQ. Trimming shortened V by 4 bases and J by 1 base, and 14 bases separated the two germline ends. This CDR3 has 15 amino acids. Based on the CDR3 plus reference TRBV5-1 and TRBJ1-1, the full variable domain is KAGVTQTPRYLIKTRGQQVTLSCSPISGHRSVSWYQQTPGQGLQFLFEYFSETQRNKGNFPGRFSGRQFSNSRSEMNVSTLELGDSALYLCASSLRQGANTEAFFGQGTRLTVV.

The chain couples TRBV7-8 to TRBJ1-1; D gene ambiguous. CDR3 length equals 15 residues. V lost 1 base and J lost 4, with 13 bases in between. Germline CDR1 and CDR2: SGHVS and FQNEAQ. CDR3 in amino acids: CASSLVSFWLTEAFF. The CDR3 nucleotides are TGTGCCAGCAGCTTAGTTTCCTTCTGGCTCACTGAAGCTTTCTTT.

V usage is TRBV2 and J usage is TRBJ1-1; TRBD1 aligns across 8 bases. The length of the CDR3 is 14 residues. The junction had 6 bases not matched to a gene; V was cut back by 8 bases and J by 1 base. CDR1 is SNHLY and CDR2 is FYNNEI in the germline V gene. In DNA, the CDR3 is TGTGCCAGCTTATGGACAGGGAGGAACACTGAAGCTTTCTTT. As protein: CASLWTGRNTEAFF.

This chain connects TRBV7-9 to TRBJ1-5; a weak D match, TRBD1 (5 bases). The germline gives CDR1 SEHNR, CDR2 FQNEAQ (reference sequence). The CDR3 length is 14 residues. V was pared by 5 bases and J by 7 bases, with 15 bases between. CDR3 DNA sequence: TGTGCCAGCAGCCACCCGGGGGTGAAGCAGCCCCAGCATTTT. This codes for CASSHPGVKQPQHF.

The V call is TRBV27, the J call TRBJ1-1, with TRBD1 matching over 8 bases. The CDR3 covers 15 residues. The junction had 18 bases not matched to a gene; V was cut back by 7 bases and J by 11 bases. CDR1 MNHEY and CDR2 SMNVEV come from the germline V gene (reference sequence). CDR3 residues: CASKELGQVRLGAFF. In nucleotides, the CDR3 is TGTGCCAGCAAAGAACTGGGACAGGTTCGGCTCGGGGCTTTCTTT.

The V call is TRBV2, the J call TRBJ1-1; 8 bases align to TRBD1. The ends lost 7 bases at V and 4 bases at J; junction bases unmatched: 11. Germline V gives CDR1 SNHLY, CDR2 FYNNEI. CDR3 length: 15 residues. In DNA form, the CDR3 reads TGTGCCAGCAAAATTTCAGGGGGCTTTGCCACTGAAGCTTTCTTT. Translation gives CASKISGGFATEAFF.

The J gene is TRBJ1-4, the V gene TRBV7-9; weak D call: TRBD1 (6 bases). Looked up from germline, CDR1 is SEHNR and CDR2 is FQNEAQ (reference sequence). Trimming removed 3 bases at V and 8 bases at J, with 13 bases between. CDR3 length: 14 residues. The CDR3 coding sequence is TGTGCCAGCAGCTTCGGGGGGCCAATGGAAAAACTGTTTTTT. Protein product: CASSFGGPMEKLFF.

This rearrangement joins TRBV11-2 to TRBJ1-1, with 9 bases matching TRBD1. V lost 2 bases, J lost 5 bases, and 6 bases stayed unmatched. CDR3 size: 15 residues. Germline V gene sequence: CDR1 SGHAT, CDR2 FQNNGV. CDR3 nucleotides: TGTGCCAGCAGCTTACAGGGGACAGGGTATACTGAAGCTTTCTTT. It codes for CASSLQGTGYTEAFF.

V gene TRBV28 combines with J gene TRBJ2-3, with 7 positions matching TRBD1. The CDR3 is 15 amino acids. Per the germline V gene, CDR1 is MDHEN and CDR2 is SYDVKM. V trimming: 7 bases; J trimming: 4 bases; junction bases outside the gene matches: 11. Here the CDR3 DNA reads TGTGCCAGCACCCTCCGGACAGGTTGGGCAGATACGCAGTATTTT. This encodes CASTLRTGWADTQYF.